This is a list of T cell receptor beta chains from one sample in a study of response to subunit inactivated influenza vaccine. TCRdb recomputed calls from the RT-PCR reads with MiXCR, one row per CDR3 protein. The data show fewer than 400,000 distinct CDR3 sequences, around a fifth seen once. The sequences come from PBMCs from blood, collected less than 22 months after vaccination. These receptors all come from a man between 50 and 75 years old who received an inactivated influenza vaccine. The CDR3 runs from the conserved cysteine through the conserved F or W.

V gene	J gene	CDR3 protein
TRBV7-9	TRBJ2-1	CASSLGRTYSYNEQFF
TRBV28	TRBJ1-5	CASTKTGDYSNQPQHF
TRBV7-9	TRBJ2-7	CASSLSPGEQYF
TRBV3-1	TRBJ1-2	CASSQGGPYGYTF
TRBV12-3/TRBV12-4	TRBJ1-1	CASSLSGGEAFF
TRBV12-3/TRBV12-4	TRBJ2-3	CASSPGVAGVVTQYF
TRBV6-5	TRBJ1-2	CASSYIGSRGYTF
TRBV7-2	TRBJ2-5	CASSRFGPETQYF
TRBV7-8	TRBJ2-3	CASSLVPALSTDTQYF
TRBV4-3	TRBJ1-1	CASSQDWQLNTEAFF
TRBV15	TRBJ1-2	CATSRDLGNNYGYTF
TRBV7-2	TRBJ1-6	CASRADRRSYNSPLHF
TRBV29-1	TRBJ2-1	CSGAGRGSYNEQFF
TRBV5-1	TRBJ1-4	CASSGTGFATNEKLFF
TRBV6-2/TRBV6-3	TRBJ2-7	CASSRPDPGQGIGYEQYF
TRBV24-1	TRBJ1-2	CATSGPLNYGYTF
TRBV9	TRBJ2-2	CASSAGGYNTGELFF
TRBV29-1	TRBJ2-1	CSVPSQVRGRNEQFF
TRBV30	TRBJ1-6	CAWSVLLRDSPLHF
TRBV3-1	TRBJ1-2	CASSQDPPTGVSNYGYTF
TRBV20-1	TRBJ2-7	CSARPIIGAFYEQYF
TRBV4-1	TRBJ1-3	CASSQTDRGLGNTIYF
TRBV10-2	TRBJ1-1	CASSESGGIYTEAFF